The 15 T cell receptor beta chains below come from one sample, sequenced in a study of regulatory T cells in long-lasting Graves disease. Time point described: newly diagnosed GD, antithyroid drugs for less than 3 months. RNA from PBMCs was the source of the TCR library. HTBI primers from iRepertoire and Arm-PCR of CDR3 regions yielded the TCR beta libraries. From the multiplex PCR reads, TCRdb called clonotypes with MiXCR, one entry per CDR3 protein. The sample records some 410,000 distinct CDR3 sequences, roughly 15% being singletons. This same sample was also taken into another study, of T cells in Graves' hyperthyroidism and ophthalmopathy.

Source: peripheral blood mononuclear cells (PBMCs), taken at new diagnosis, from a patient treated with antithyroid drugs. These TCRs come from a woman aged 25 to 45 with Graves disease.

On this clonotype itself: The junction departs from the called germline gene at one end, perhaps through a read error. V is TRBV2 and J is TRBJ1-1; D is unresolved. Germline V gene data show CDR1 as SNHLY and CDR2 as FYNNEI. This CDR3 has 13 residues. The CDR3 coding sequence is TGTGCCGGCAGTGCATCGATGAACACTGAAGCTTTCTTT. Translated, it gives CAGSASMNTEAFF.

The CDR3 region has the DNA TGTGCCAGCTCACCCGGACTCGACCTCAATGAGCAGTTCTTC. Translation gives CASSPGLDLNEQFF. This chain joins TRBV18 and TRBJ2-1; tentatively, D is TRBD2 (5 bases). Deletions cut 3 bases from V and 6 bases from J, with 12 bases between. The CDR3 length is 14 residues. CDR1 is KGHSH and CDR2 is LQKENI in the germline V gene.

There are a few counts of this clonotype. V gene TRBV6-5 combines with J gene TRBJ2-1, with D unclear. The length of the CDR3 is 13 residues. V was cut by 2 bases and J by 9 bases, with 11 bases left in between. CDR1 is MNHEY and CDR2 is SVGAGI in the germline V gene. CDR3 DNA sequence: TGTGCCAGCAGTTACCCACCAGTCACTGAGCAGTTCTTC. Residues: CASSYPPVTEQFF.

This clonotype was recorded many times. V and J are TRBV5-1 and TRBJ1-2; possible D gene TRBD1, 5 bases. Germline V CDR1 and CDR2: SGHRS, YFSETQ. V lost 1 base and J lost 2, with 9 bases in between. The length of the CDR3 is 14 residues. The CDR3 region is CASSLFSGNYGYTF. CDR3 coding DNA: TGCGCCAGCAGCTTGTTTTCAGGGAACTATGGCTACACCTTC. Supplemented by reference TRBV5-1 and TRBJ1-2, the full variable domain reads KAGVTQTPRYLIKTRGQQVTLSCSPISGHRSVSWYQQTPGQGLQFLFEYFSETQRNKGNFPGRFSGRQFSNSRSEMNVSTLELGDSALYLCASSLFSGNYGYTFGSGTRLTVV.

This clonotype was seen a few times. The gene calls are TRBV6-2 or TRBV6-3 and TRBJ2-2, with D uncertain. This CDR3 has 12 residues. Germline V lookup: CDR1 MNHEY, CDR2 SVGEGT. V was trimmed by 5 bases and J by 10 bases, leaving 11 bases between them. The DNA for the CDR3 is TGTGCCAGCAGTGAAGCCCCGGAGGAGCTGTTTTTT. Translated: CASSEAPEELFF.

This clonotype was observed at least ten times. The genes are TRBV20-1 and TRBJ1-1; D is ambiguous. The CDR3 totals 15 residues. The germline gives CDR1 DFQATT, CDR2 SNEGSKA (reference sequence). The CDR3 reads CSARILAMVNTEAFF. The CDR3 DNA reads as TGCAGCGCCAGGATTTTAGCGATGGTGAACACTGAAGCTTTCTTT.

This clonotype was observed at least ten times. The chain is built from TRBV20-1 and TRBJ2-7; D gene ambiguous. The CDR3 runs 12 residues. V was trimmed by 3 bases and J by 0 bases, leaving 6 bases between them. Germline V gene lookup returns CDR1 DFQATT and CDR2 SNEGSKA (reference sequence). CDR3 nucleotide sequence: TGCAGTGCTAGTTCGGCCTCCTACGAGCAGTACTTC. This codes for CSASSASYEQYF.

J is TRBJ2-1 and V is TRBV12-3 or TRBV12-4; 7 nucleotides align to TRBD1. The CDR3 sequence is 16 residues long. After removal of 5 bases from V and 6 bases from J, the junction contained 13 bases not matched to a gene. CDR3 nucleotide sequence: TGTGCCAGCAGTCCTATGGACAGGTGGGGGATCAATGAGCAGTTCTTC. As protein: CASSPMDRWGINEQFF.

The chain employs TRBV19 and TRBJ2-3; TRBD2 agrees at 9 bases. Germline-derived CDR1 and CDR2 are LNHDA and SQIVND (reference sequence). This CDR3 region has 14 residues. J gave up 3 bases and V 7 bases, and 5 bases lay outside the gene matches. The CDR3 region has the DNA TGTGCCAGTAATCCGGGACTAGCTACAGATACGCAGTATTTT. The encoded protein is CASNPGLATDTQYF. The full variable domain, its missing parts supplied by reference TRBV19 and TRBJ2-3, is DGGITQSPKYLFRKEGQNVTLSCEQNLNHDAMYWYRQDPGQGLRLIYYSQIVNDFQKGDIAEGYSVSREKKESFPLTVTSAQKNPTAFYLCASNPGLATDTQYFGPGTRLTVL.

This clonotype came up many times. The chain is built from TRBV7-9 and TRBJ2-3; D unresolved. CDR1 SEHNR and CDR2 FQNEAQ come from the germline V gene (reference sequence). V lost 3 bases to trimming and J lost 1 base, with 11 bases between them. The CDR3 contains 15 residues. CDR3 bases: TGTGCCAGCAGCTTCTCTACCGGAGGCACAGATACGCAGTATTTT. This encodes CASSFSTGGTDTQYF. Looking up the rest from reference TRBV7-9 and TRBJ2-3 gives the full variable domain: DTGVSQNPRHKITKRGQNVTFRCDPISEHNRLYWYRQTLGQGPEFLTYFQNEAQLEKSRLLSDRFSAERPKGSFSTLEIQRTEQGDSAMYLCASSFSTGGTDTQYFGPGTRLTVL.

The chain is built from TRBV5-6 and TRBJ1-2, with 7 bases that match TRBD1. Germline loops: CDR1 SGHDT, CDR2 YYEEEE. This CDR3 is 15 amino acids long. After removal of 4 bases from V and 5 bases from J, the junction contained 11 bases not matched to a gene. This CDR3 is CASSPVGRGVYGYTF. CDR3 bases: TGTGCCAGCAGCCCGGTTGGCAGGGGGGTTTATGGCTACACCTTC. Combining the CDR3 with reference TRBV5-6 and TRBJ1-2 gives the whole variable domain DAGVTQSPTHLIKTRGQQVTLRCSPKSGHDTVSWYQQALGQGPQFIFQYYEEEERQRGNFPDRFSGHQFPNYSSELNVNALLLGDSALYLCASSPVGRGVYGYTFGSGTRLTVV.

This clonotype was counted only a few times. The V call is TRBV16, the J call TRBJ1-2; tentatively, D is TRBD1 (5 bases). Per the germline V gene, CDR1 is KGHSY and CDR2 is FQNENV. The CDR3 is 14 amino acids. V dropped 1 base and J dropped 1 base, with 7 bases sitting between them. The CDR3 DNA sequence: TGTGCCAGCAGCCAATGGGGGGATAACTATGGCTACACCTTC. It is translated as CASSQWGDNYGYTF.

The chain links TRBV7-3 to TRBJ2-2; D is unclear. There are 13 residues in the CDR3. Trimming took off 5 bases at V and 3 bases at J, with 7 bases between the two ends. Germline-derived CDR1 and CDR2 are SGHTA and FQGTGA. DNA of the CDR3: TGTGCCAGCAGCCCCCTTGACACCGGGGAGCTGTTTTTT. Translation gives CASSPLDTGELFF.

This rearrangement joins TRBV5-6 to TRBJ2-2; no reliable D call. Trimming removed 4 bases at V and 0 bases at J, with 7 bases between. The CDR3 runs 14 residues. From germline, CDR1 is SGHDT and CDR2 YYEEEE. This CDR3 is CASSPTTNTGELFF. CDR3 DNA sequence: TGTGCCAGCAGCCCGACAACGAACACCGGGGAGCTGTTTTTT.

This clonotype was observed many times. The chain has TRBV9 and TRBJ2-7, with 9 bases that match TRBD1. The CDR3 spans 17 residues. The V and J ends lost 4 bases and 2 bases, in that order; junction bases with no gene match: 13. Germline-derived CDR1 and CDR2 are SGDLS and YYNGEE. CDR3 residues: CASSLTWDRADTYEQYF. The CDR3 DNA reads TGTGCCAGCAGCCTAACGTGGGACAGGGCCGATACCTACGAGCAGTACTTC.